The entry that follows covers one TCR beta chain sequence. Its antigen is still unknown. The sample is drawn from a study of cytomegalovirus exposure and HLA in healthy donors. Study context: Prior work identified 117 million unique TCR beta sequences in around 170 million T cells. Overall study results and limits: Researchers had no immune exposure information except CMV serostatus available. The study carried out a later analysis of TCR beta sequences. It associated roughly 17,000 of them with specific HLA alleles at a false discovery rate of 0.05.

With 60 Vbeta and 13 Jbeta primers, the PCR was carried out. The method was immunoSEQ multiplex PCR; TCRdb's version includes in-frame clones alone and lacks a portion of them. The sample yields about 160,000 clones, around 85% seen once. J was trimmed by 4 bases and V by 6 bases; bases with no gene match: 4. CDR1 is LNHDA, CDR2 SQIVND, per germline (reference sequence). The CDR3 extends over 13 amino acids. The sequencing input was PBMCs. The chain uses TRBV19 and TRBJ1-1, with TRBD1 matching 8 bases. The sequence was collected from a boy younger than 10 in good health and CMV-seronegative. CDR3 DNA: TGTGCCAGTAGACGGACAGGGCGCACTGAAGCTTTCTTT. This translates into CASRRTGRTEAFF.